Sequencing of this T cell receptor beta chain was carried out in a study of blood T cell repertoires in COVID-19. V dropped 4 bases and J dropped 0; count of bases not matched to a gene: 5. The CDR3 has 15 amino acids. The germline V gene has CDR1 MDHEN and CDR2 SYDVKM. Generated by immunoSEQ multiplex PCR, the TCRdb table keeps only in-frame clones and is missing some. The sample records some 460,000 clones, about 85% being singletons. The sequenced sample consisted of PBMCs or T cells enriched from blood (not recorded which). The TCR originated in a woman aged 18-29 years who had recovered from COVID-19. J is TRBJ2-7 and V is TRBV28; 8 positions match TRBD1. CDR3 protein: CASSSETGDSYEQYF. The CDR3 DNA reads TGTGCCAGCAGTTCCGAGACAGGGGACTCCTACGAGCAGTACTTC.